This TCR beta chain emerged from a study of T cell responses to AZD1222 COVID-19 vaccine (dated by TCRdb to about 2021). The study in broad terms: A total of around 240 trial participants underwent TCR sequencing, of whom some 210 received two doses of AZD1222 and some 25 received two doses of the MenACWY control vaccine. Trial participants were enrolled into age subgroups of 18-55, 56-69 and 70-plus years, which contained 148, 28 and 57 TCR-sequenced participants, respectively.

Broader findings and caveats from the paper: Because no day 14 peak-response samples were available, repertoires were characterized only after the peak T cell response. Reportedly, almost half of the unique spike-specific TCRs recognized epitopes lying outside the regions that are mutated in the B.1.351 and B.1.1.7 variants. Conclusions about previously exposed vaccinees are limited, since just five to seven AZD1222 recipients were seropositive for SARS-CoV-2 at baseline. The 56-69-year group was small, and its depth increase did not reach significance, likely because of low power. A significant rise in spike-specific TCR breadth and depth was observed after two AZD1222 doses relative to day 0 and relative to MenACWY recipients. Participants were mostly white British, with more females than males. The authors suggested clonal diversity may have been underestimated. The vaccine-associated CD4 TCRs covered the entire spike protein, and the dominant responses fell in regions 160-218 and 743-854.

This clone came up a few times. The specificity of this receptor is unknown. The input lacks base qualities; no much larger clone sits a single base away. The CDR3 regions of human TCRbeta chains were analyzed by immunosequencing. In the source study's methods: Repertoire TCRs were checked for matches against a reference library of SARS-CoV-2-specific TCRs that had been generated using the MIRA antigen-specificity platform. Breadth was defined as the fraction of unique TCRs that were SARS-CoV-2-associated, and depth was defined as the fraction of total T cells that were SARS-CoV-2-associated. Using the MIRA data, each spike-specific TCR was mapped to the spike region that the TCR reacts to and placed in a CD4 or CD8 class. Log10-transformed breadth and depth values were compared by one-way ANOVA with Sidak's multiple comparisons tests. TCRdb re-hosts the immuneACCESS table, in-frame sequences only. Its copies lack some clones; in the studies checked, an unresolved V gene accounts for under half of them, and the cause for the rest is not known. The V and J calls and clone size come from that table; D and trimming were worked out from the DNA. The sample contains approximately 210,000 clones, 80% to 95% of them found a single time. The biggest ten clones account for around 3.7% of the sample.

The label giving this sample's time point can be read as: about 28 days (+/-7) after the second vaccine dose. Because spike-specific TCR depth and breadth did not differ between the two schedules, AZD1222 recipients who got a second dose at roughly 4 weeks were pooled with those who got a second dose at roughly 12 weeks. Vaccinee samples were obtained from the UK trials COV001 and COV002, which included a single-blind randomized controlled phase 2/3 trial of AZD1222 (ChAdOx1 nCoV-19) in healthy adults. Trial participant PBMC samples were collected at day 0 and day 28 after the second dose for TCRbeta chain sequencing. The CDR3 starts with the cysteine, ends with the phenylalanine, and has 14 residues. Only the CDR3 DNA is retained, 42 bases long and in frame from the first base. For CDR1 and CDR2, the germline V gene lists MDHEN and SYDVKM. V and J are truncated by 5 bases and 0 bases respectively, leaving an intervening sequence of 10 bases.

The sequence derives from an adult who received the AZD1222 COVID-19 vaccine. This receptor chain uses TRBV28 and TRBJ1-1, with the D gene not clear enough to name. Sequenced material: peripheral blood, taken 28 days after the second AZD1222 dose. The base sequence is TGTGCCAGCAGTGGGAACAGAATGAACACTGAAGCTTTCTTT. The encoded protein is CASSGNRMNTEAFF. Outside the CDR3, residues come from the reference TRBV28 and TRBJ1-1 proteins, so the full variable domain is: DVKVTQSSRYLVKRTGEKVFLECVQDMDHENMFWYRQDPGLGLRLIYFSYDVKMKEKGDIPEGYSVSREKKERFSLILESASTNQTSMYLCASSGNRMNTEAFFGQGTRLTVV.